The 3 T cell receptor beta chains presented below share a single source sample, sequenced in a study of CD8 T cell repertoires and HIV-1 epitope variants. Profiling relied on immunoSEQ multiplex PCR, and the TCRdb table lists in-frame clones only, not all of them. The sample contains 80,000 to 95,000 clones, roughly 80% of which appear only once. The source material was uncultured baseline CD8+ T cells from peripheral blood mononuclear cells (PBMCs). These TCRs come from a male donor with HIV.

The genes are TRBV28 and TRBJ2-5; D gene ambiguous. Germline V CDR1 and CDR2: MDHEN, SYDVKM. This CDR3 spans 12 amino acids. V lost 5 bases and J 6 bases, leaving 10 bases between the germline ends. The CDR3: CASSPEVKTQYF. The CDR3 nucleotides are TGTGCCAGCAGTCCCGAGGTGAAGACCCAGTACTTC.

This clone was seen only a few times. The chain employs TRBV4-3 and TRBJ1-2; no reliable D call. Germline loops: CDR1 LGHNA, CDR2 YSLEER. The V gene lost 0 bases and the J gene lost 4 bases, with 21 bases spanning the gap. The CDR3 is 18 residues long. The CDR3 DNA is TGCGCCAGCAGCCAAGATCGGTCCTCGGTCGGCTCGAGCTATGGCTACACCTTC. It is translated as CASSQDRSSVGSSYGYTF.

This chain connects TRBV4-2 to TRBJ2-7; TRBD1 matches at 10 bases. This CDR3 region has 16 residues. In germline, CDR1 is LGHNA, CDR2 YNFKEQ. Unmatched junction bases numbered 6, after V lost 0 bases and J lost 4 bases. The CDR3, as DNA: TGTGCCAGCAGCCAAGAGTCGGGGGACAGGGGTTACGAGCAGTACTTC. Its protein is CASSQESGDRGYEQYF.